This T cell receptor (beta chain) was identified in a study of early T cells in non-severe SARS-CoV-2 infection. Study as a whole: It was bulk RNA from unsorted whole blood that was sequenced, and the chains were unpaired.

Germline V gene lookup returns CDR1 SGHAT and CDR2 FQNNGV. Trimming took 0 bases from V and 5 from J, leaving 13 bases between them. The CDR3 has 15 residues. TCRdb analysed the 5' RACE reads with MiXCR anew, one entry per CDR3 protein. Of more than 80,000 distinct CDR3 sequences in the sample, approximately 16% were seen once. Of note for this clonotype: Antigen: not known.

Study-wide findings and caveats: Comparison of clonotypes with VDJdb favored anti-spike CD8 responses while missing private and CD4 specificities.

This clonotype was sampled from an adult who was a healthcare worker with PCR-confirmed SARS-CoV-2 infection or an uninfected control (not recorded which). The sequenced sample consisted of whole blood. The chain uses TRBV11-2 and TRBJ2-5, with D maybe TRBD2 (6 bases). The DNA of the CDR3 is TGTGCCAGCAGCTTAGATTTCGGGGGTCGGGAGACCCAGTACTTC. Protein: CASSLDFGGRETQYF.